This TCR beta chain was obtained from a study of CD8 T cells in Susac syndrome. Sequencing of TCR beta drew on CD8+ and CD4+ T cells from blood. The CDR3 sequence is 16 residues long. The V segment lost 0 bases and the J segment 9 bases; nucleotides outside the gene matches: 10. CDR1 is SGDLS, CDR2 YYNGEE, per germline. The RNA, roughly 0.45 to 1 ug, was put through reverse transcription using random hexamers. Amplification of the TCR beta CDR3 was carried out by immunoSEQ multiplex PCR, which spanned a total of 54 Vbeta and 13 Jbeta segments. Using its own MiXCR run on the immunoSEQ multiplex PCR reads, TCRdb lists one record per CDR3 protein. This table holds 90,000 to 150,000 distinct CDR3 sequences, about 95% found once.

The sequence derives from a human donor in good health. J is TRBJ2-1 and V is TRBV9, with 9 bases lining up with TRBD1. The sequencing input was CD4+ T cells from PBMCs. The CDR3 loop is CASSVGAGTGSSEQFF. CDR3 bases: TGTGCCAGCAGCGTAGGGGCCGGGACAGGGAGCAGTGAGCAGTTCTTC.